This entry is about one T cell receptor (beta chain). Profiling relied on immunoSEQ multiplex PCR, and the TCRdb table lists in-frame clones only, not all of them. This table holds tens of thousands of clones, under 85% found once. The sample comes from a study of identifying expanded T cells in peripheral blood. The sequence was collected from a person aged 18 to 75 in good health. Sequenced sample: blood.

The DNA for the CDR3 is TGTGCTAGTGGTGGCCGGACTGCCCTTGGCACAGATACGCAGTATTTT. Amino acids: CASGGRTALGTDTQYF. V and J are TRBV12-5 and TRBJ2-3; D perhaps matches TRBD2 (5 bases). CDR3 length equals 16 residues. The germline V and J ends were trimmed by 5 bases and 1 base, with 16 bases remaining between them. Germline CDR1 is LGHNT and CDR2 is FRNRAP. The full variable domain, completed using reference TRBV12-5 and TRBJ2-3, is DARVTQTPRHKVTEMGQEVTMRCQPILGHNTVFWYRQTMMQGLELLAYFRNRAPLDDSGMPKDRFSAEMPDATLATLKIQPSEPRDSAVYFCASGGRTALGTDTQYFGPGTRLTVL.